The 29 T cell receptor beta chains given below trace back to one sample, sequenced in a study of T cells expressing NK-cell markers. TCRdb reworked the 5' RACE reads into one entry per CDR3 protein, no DNA. The sample's table shows 550,000 or so distinct CDR3 sequences. The sample consisted of blood T cells: a sorted CD56 or NKG2C T cell subset, CD4+ or CD8+ T cells, or bulk PBMC T cells (not recorded which). The receptors here all came from a man aged 18 to 30 in good health.

The chain has TRBV5-1 and TRBJ2-1; checking the TCRdb D call of TRBD1 is not possible without DNA. Germline V gives CDR1 SGHRS, CDR2 YFSETQ. The CDR3 runs 14 residues. The CDR3 is CASSSRTPRAEQFF.

The CDR3 loop reads CASSRGRGYTF. This chain uses TRBV6-5 with TRBJ1-2; TCRdb names TRBD1, which stays unverified in the absence of DNA. The CDR3 consists of 11 residues. Germline V gene lookup returns CDR1 MNHEY and CDR2 SVGAGI.

This chain uses TRBV9 with TRBJ2-5; TCRdb picks TRBD2, but there is no DNA to check that call. CDR1 is SGDLS, CDR2 YYNGEE, per germline. This CDR3 has 14 amino acids. The CDR3 here is CASSDLAGRETQYF.

The J gene is TRBJ2-3, the V gene TRBV7-2; TCRdb's assignment of TRBD2 cannot be checked, as there is no DNA. Germline loops: CDR1 SGHTA, CDR2 FQGNSA. The CDR3 is 18 residues long. The CDR3 is CASSLTVGTSGTTDTQYF.

The V gene is TRBV5-6, the J gene TRBJ2-3; TCRdb's assignment of TRBD1 cannot be checked, as there is no DNA. The CDR3 spans 15 residues. Germline V gene sequence: CDR1 SGHDT, CDR2 YYEEEE. The CDR3 reads CASSPGTGSSDTQYF.

This rearrangement joins TRBV28 to TRBJ1-6. The CDR3 extends over 13 amino acids. The germline gives CDR1 MDHEN, CDR2 SYDVKM. The CDR3: CASSAQPNLGLHF. The full variable domain, completed using reference TRBV28 and TRBJ1-6, is DVKVTQSSRYLVKRTGEKVFLECVQDMDHENMFWYRQDPGLGLRLIYFSYDVKMKEKGDIPEGYSVSREKKERFSLILESASTNQTSMYLCASSAQPNLGLHFGNGTRLTVT.

V is TRBV5-5 and J is TRBJ2-5; TCRdb gives TRBD1 as the D gene, but with no DNA this cannot be confirmed. The length of the CDR3 is 17 residues. Germline values: CDR1 SGHKS, CDR2 YYEKEE (reference sequence). The CDR3: CASSLGTGGSLGETQYF. Together with reference TRBV5-5 and TRBJ2-5, the CDR3 gives the full variable domain: DAGVTQSPTHLIKTRGQQVTLRCSPISGHKSVSWYQQVLGQGPQFIFQYYEKEERGRGNFPDRFSARQFPNYSSELNVNALLLGDSALYLCASSLGTGGSLGETQYFGPGTRLLVL.

The gene calls are TRBV29-1 and TRBJ2-1; TCRdb indicates TRBD1, and absent DNA this call remains unverified. Germline V gives CDR1 SQVTM, CDR2 ANQGSEA. This CDR3 contains 14 residues. The CDR3 sequence is CSATRDRGMNEQFF.

The chain couples TRBV25-1 to TRBJ2-1; the TRBD2 assignment by TCRdb is unverifiable without DNA. CDR3 length: 15 residues. CDR1 MGHDK and CDR2 SYGVNS come from the germline V gene. CDR3 loop: CASSLGGVVNNEQFF.

V is TRBV18 and J is TRBJ2-1; the D call of TRBD1 rests on TCRdb alone, since no DNA is present to check it. This CDR3 has 15 residues. Germline loops: CDR1 KGHSH, CDR2 LQKENI. The CDR3 is CASSPMRTANNEQFF.

The V call is TRBV5-1, the J call TRBJ2-1. The CDR3 spans 13 residues. Germline V gene sequence: CDR1 SGHRS, CDR2 YFSETQ. CDR3 amino acids: CASSADLENEQFF.

The chain uses TRBV15 and TRBJ2-2; TCRdb gives TRBD1 as the D gene, but with no DNA this cannot be confirmed. Germline CDR1 reads LNHNV; CDR2 reads YYDKDF (reference sequence). The CDR3 extends over 19 amino acids. The CDR3: CATSRDFFRVDEDTGELFF. Looking up the rest from reference TRBV15 and TRBJ2-2 gives the full variable domain: DAMVIQNPRYQVTQFGKPVTLSCSQTLNHNVMYWYQQKSSQAPKLLFHYYDKDFNNEADTPDNFQSRRPNTSFCFLDIRSPGLGDTAMYLCATSRDFFRVDEDTGELFFGEGSRLTVL.

This chain uses TRBV6-1 with TRBJ1-2; the TCRdb D gene call, TRBD1, has no DNA to confirm it. The CDR3 length is 14 residues. Germline CDR1 and CDR2: MNHNS and SASEGT. CDR3 region: CASRNGQGAEGYTF.

The gene calls are TRBV7-9 and TRBJ2-3; there is no DNA to check the TCRdb D call of TRBD1. The CDR3 sequence is 17 residues long. CDR1 and CDR2 from the germline V gene are SEHNR and FQNEAQ (reference sequence). CDR3: CASSLAQGAPLTDTQYF.

The rearrangement links TRBV20-1 to TRBJ1-5. This CDR3 comprises 17 residues. Germline values: CDR1 DFQATT, CDR2 SNEGSKA (reference sequence). Here the CDR3 reads CSARDQWAIGGSQPQHF.

This sequence joins TRBV29-1 and TRBJ1-5; TCRdb proposes TRBD1, but this gene call is untestable without DNA. The CDR3 spans 14 residues. Germline V gene data show CDR1 as SQVTM and CDR2 as ANQGSEA. CDR3 loop: CSVGVGAGNQPQHF.

The rearrangement uses TRBV7-8 and TRBJ2-3; TCRdb designates TRBD2, a call that cannot be tested without DNA. Per germline, CDR1 SGHVS and CDR2 FQNEAQ. CDR3 length equals 15 residues. CDR3: CASSGRRAGTDTQYF.

This chain joins TRBV3-1 and TRBJ2-5; no DNA is available, so the TRBD2 call from TCRdb remains unchecked. This CDR3 is 16 amino acids long. Germline V gene data show CDR1 as LGHDT and CDR2 as YNNKEL (reference sequence). Here the CDR3 reads CASSQDGAGGPVAQYF.

The genes are TRBV11-1 and TRBJ2-1; checking the TCRdb D call of TRBD2 is not possible without DNA. The CDR3 covers 16 residues. CDR1 and CDR2 from the germline V gene are SGHAT and FQDESV (reference sequence). The chain's CDR3 is CACSLGLAGKRNEQFF.

The chain couples TRBV18 to TRBJ1-1; TCRdb calls TRBD1, which cannot be checked without DNA. There are 15 residues in the CDR3. The germline CDR1 and CDR2 sequences are KGHSH and LQKENI. CDR3 protein: CASSPPQGKNTEAFF.

The rearrangement uses TRBV20-1 and TRBJ2-1; TCRdb selects TRBD2, and the lack of DNA leaves this call unchecked. Per the germline V gene, CDR1 is DFQATT and CDR2 is SNEGSKA (reference sequence). The CDR3 runs 12 residues. Here the CDR3 reads CSAQLVGDEQFF.

The rearrangement joins TRBV12-3 or TRBV12-4 to TRBJ2-3. The CDR3 contains 13 residues. Here the CDR3 reads CASSFEVTDTQYF.

The rearrangement links TRBV24-1 to TRBJ2-1; TCRdb's D call of TRBD1 is untestable without DNA. The CDR3 spans 14 residues. Looked up from germline, CDR1 is KGHDR and CDR2 is SFDVKD. The CDR3 sequence: CATDPGQGSSEQFF.

The rearrangement uses TRBV4-2 and TRBJ2-3; TCRdb picks TRBD1, but there is no DNA to check that call. This CDR3 comprises 18 residues. Germline V lookup: CDR1 LGHNA, CDR2 YNFKEQ. The CDR3 here is CASSQPWEGTGGSDTQYF.

This chain links TRBV20-1 with TRBJ2-1; the TRBD2 assignment by TCRdb is unverifiable without DNA. CDR1 DFQATT and CDR2 SNEGSKA come from the germline V gene (reference sequence). The CDR3 extends over 15 amino acids. The CDR3 here is CSASVASGTYNEQFF.

CDR3 in amino acids: CASSFRSGDTEAFF. This chain links TRBV5-1 with TRBJ1-1; with no DNA, the TCRdb D assignment of TRBD1 cannot be verified. The CDR3 length is 14 residues. CDR1 is SGHRS and CDR2 is YFSETQ in the germline V gene.

The chain is built from TRBV10-1 and TRBJ2-5; TCRdb's assignment of TRBD2 cannot be checked, as there is no DNA. From germline, CDR1 is WNHNN and CDR2 SYGVQD (reference sequence). The CDR3 loop spans 15 amino acids. The CDR3 loop reads CASSAGLAGQETQYF.

V gene TRBV5-4 combines with J gene TRBJ2-2; the D call of TRBD2 rests on TCRdb alone, since no DNA is present to check it. The CDR3 totals 15 residues. From germline, CDR1 is SGHNT and CDR2 YYREEE (reference sequence). CDR3 protein: CASSLEAGNGGELFF.

The gene calls are TRBV6-1 and TRBJ1-4; with no DNA, the TCRdb D assignment of TRBD1 cannot be verified. Germline-derived CDR1 and CDR2 are MNHNS and SASEGT. This CDR3 contains 15 residues. CDR3 amino acids: CASSAPGGLNEKLFF.